This T cell receptor (beta chain) was retrieved from a study of lymphopenia after photon versus proton radiotherapy. The study's findings and limits: Relative stability marked proton patients; photon patients lost diversity and naive cells. Oligoclonal CD8+ Temra expansion after nadir drove photon patients' diversity drop.

Details on this clone: Its specificity is not known.

Generated by immunoSEQ multiplex PCR, the TCRdb table keeps only in-frame clones and is missing some. The table has roughly 150,000 clones, more than 85% seen once. CDR1 MNHEY and CDR2 SVGAGI come from the germline V gene. The CDR3 covers 15 residues. The trim removed 6 bases at V and 5 bases at J, leaving 9 bases unmatched. The J gene is TRBJ2-5, the V gene TRBV6-5; 10 bases are shared with TRBD1. This specimen consisted of peripheral blood, obtained from a patient treated with photon-based radiotherapy. The TCR originated in a man aged 50-60 years with gastric cancer. The CDR3 sequence: CASSPGTGVSETQYF. CDR3 nucleotides: TGTGCCAGCAGCCCCGGGACAGGGGTTTCGGAGACCCAGTACTTC.